A selection of T cell receptor beta chains follows, all from one sample in a study of T-cell memory formation after mild COVID-19. Via MiXCR, TCRdb re-called the 5' RACE reads, giving one row per CDR3 protein. This repertoire shows 140,000 or so distinct CDR3 sequences, 13% to 15% found once; its top ten account for roughly 28%. The sequencing input was PBMCs or a T cell subset sorted from them (not recorded which). All receptors come from an adult woman who had mild COVID-19 (a few samples of this study predate the infection). Cell type and time point are not known. CDR3s include the opening cysteine and the closing phenylalanine or tryptophan. D genes are given only for firm matches. Clone size is shown for a subset of rows, as once, few, many or a class of expanded clone.

size,J,D,V,DNA,CDR3
few,TRBJ1-1,TRBD1,TRBV7-2,TGTGCCAGCAGCCCCTGGGACAGCTCGGGGGTAGCTTTCTTT,CASSPWDSSGVAFF
few,TRBJ2-1,-,TRBV7-2,TGTGCCAGCAGCTCCCCCGGAGGGGGTGTCGAGCAGTTCTTC,CASSSPGGGVEQFF
-,TRBJ2-1,TRBD1,TRBV24-1,TGTGCCACCAGCCCAGACAGGGAATACAATGAGCAGTTCTTC,CATSPDREYNEQFF
-,TRBJ1-5,-,TRBV5-4,TGTGCCAGCAGCCTGGTGGTCGGTCAGCCCCAGCATTTT,CASSLVVGQPQHF
many,TRBJ2-3,-,TRBV12-3/TRBV12-4,TGTGCCAGCAGTAGATCAACAAACACAGATACGCAGTATTTT,CASSRSTNTDTQYF
-,TRBJ2-3,-,TRBV9,TGTGCCAGCAGCGTAGGGTACAGACCTAGCACAGATACGCAGTATTTT,CASSVGYRPSTDTQYF
few,TRBJ2-1,-,TRBV29-1,TGCAGCGTGCCAGGACTTATCAATGAGCAGTTCTTC,CSVPGLINEQFF
many,TRBJ1-6,-,TRBV11-2,TGTGCCAGCAGCTTCGCCTTCTATAATTCACCCCTCCACTTT,CASSFAFYNSPLHF
-,TRBJ1-5,-,TRBV20-1,TGCAGTGCTAGAGATCGAGGGTTTGGAAGCAATCAGCCCCAGCATTTT,CSARDRGFGSNQPQHF
-,TRBJ2-7,-,TRBV7-9,TGTGCCAGCAGCTATTCGACTGACTACGAGCAGTACTTC,CASSYSTDYEQYF
once,TRBJ1-2,-,TRBV4-1,TGCGCCAGCAGCCAAGTAGGGGGACCCGGAAGGTATGGCTACACCTTC,CASSQVGGPGRYGYTF
-,TRBJ1-5,-,TRBV10-2,TGCGCCAGCAGTGTGGGAGCAGGGAATCAGCCCCAGCATTTT,CASSVGAGNQPQHF
many,TRBJ1-1,TRBD1,TRBV6-5,TGTGCCAGCAGTCCGGGACAGGGGGCGAACACTGAAGCTTTCTTT,CASSPGQGANTEAFF
-,TRBJ2-1,-,TRBV4-1,TGCGCCAGCAGCCATCCCTTGGGTAATGAGCAGTTCTTC,CASSHPLGNEQFF
few,TRBJ1-1,-,TRBV12-3/TRBV12-4,TGTGCCAGCAAAACAAGTTCCCCCGTGCCGAACACTGAAGCTTTCTTT,CASKTSSPVPNTEAFF
-,TRBJ1-2,-,TRBV5-1,TGCGCCAGCAGCTCCTCATATGGCTACACCTTC,CASSSSYGYTF
-,TRBJ1-5,-,TRBV7-9,TGTGCCAGCAGCCCCACGGGGGGCATCTATCAGCCCCAGCATTTT,CASSPTGGIYQPQHF
few,TRBJ2-1,-,TRBV7-8,TGTGCCAGCAGCTTAGGGGAGACTCCCTACAATGAGCAGTTCTTC,CASSLGETPYNEQFF
many,TRBJ2-5,TRBD2,TRBV20-1,TGCAGTGCTAGAGATCCGGCTAGCGGGGACCATAAGGAGACCCAGTACTTC,CSARDPASGDHKETQYF
few,TRBJ2-5,-,TRBV11-3,TGTGCCAGCAGCGAACTACAGGGAGGGACCCAGTACTTC,CASSELQGGTQYF
-,TRBJ2-5,-,TRBV5-6,TGTGCCAGCACAGCAGGGGACGGACGTGTCTACTTC,CASTAGDGRVYF
-,TRBJ1-1,-,TRBV12-5,TGTGCTAGTGATCCTACAGGCAACACTGAAGCTTTCTTT,CASDPTGNTEAFF
-,TRBJ2-1,-,TRBV7-6,TGTGCCAGCAGCTCAACTCGAAACCTCAACAATGAGCAGTTCTTC,CASSSTRNLNNEQFF
few,TRBJ2-3,TRBD2,TRBV4-3,TGCGCCAGCAGCCAGGCGGGACTAGCGGACTACACAGATACGCAGTATTTT,CASSQAGLADYTDTQYF
many,TRBJ2-1,-,TRBV5-1,TGCGCCAGCAGGGTGCAGGGTCAGAATGAGCAGTTCTTC,CASRVQGQNEQFF
many,TRBJ1-1,-,TRBV2,TGTGCCAGCAGGGGGCCCACTGAAGCTTTCTTT,CASRGPTEAFF
-,TRBJ2-1,TRBD2,TRBV4-3,TGCGCCAGCAGCCAGGGGACTAGCGGGGTCTACAATGAGCAGTTCTTC,CASSQGTSGVYNEQFF
few,TRBJ1-2,TRBD1,TRBV7-9,TGTGCCAGCAGCTTAGAGGGACAGGGACAAGGCTACACCTTC,CASSLEGQGQGYTF
few,TRBJ2-3,-,TRBV15,TGTGCCACCAGCAGAGATAGCGTAGGGCAAAACACAGATACGCAGTATTTT,CATSRDSVGQNTDTQYF
-,TRBJ1-5,-,TRBV29-1,TGCAGCGTTTCAGAGACCCATAGCAATCAGCCCCAGCATTTT,CSVSETHSNQPQHF
-,TRBJ1-2,-,TRBV6-6,TGTGCCAGCAGTTCAGTAGGGGACTATGGCTACACCTTC,CASSSVGDYGYTF
few,TRBJ1-4,-,TRBV7-2,TGTGCCAGCAGCTTGGAAGGACAGATACAAAATGAAAAACTGTTTTTT,CASSLEGQIQNEKLFF
few,TRBJ2-3,TRBD2,TRBV4-1,TGCGCCAGCAGCCCCTCGGGGGGGACTCTCACAGATACGCAGTATTTT,CASSPSGGTLTDTQYF
many,TRBJ2-1,-,TRBV4-1,TGCGCCAGCAGCCCACAGCCGGGGGCGAAAGACAATGAGCAGTTCTTC,CASSPQPGAKDNEQFF
many,TRBJ2-7,-,TRBV12-3/TRBV12-4,TGTGCCAGCAGTTTAGGGGCCTCCTACGAGCAGTACTTC,CASSLGASYEQYF
-,TRBJ1-2,-,TRBV5-1,TGCGCCAGCAGCTTGGACGGTTACTTCTATGGCTACACCTTC,CASSLDGYFYGYTF
-,TRBJ1-1,TRBD1,TRBV7-9,TGTGCCAGCAGCTTATCACAGGGGGTAGAGACTGAAGCTTTCTTT,CASSLSQGVETEAFF
once,TRBJ2-1,-,TRBV7-9,TGTGCCAGCAGCTTGACTCGGCGGGGTAGTTCCTACAATGAGCAGTTCTTC,CASSLTRRGSSYNEQFF
-,TRBJ1-6,-,TRBV7-9,TGTGCCAGCAGCTTAGCTCTCGGCAGTAATTCACCCCTCCACTTT,CASSLALGSNSPLHF
-,TRBJ2-7,-,TRBV7-9,TGTGCCAGCAGCTTAACACTGGCCTACGAGCAGTACTTC,CASSLTLAYEQYF
few,TRBJ2-7,-,TRBV5-1,TGCGCCAGCAGCCTGGAAACTAGCCTGTTCTACGAGCAGTACTTC,CASSLETSLFYEQYF
few,TRBJ1-1,-,TRBV12-3/TRBV12-4,TGTGCCAGCAGTTTATCTACAACGTATACTGAAGCTTTCTTT,CASSLSTTYTEAFF
-,TRBJ1-2,-,TRBV21-1,TGTGCCAGCAGCAAAGCGCGGGCATATGGCTACACCTTC,CASSKARAYGYTF
-,TRBJ2-7,TRBD1,TRBV6-1,TGTGCCAGCACGGAGGGACAGGGAGTCCCCTACGAGCAGTACTTC,CASTEGQGVPYEQYF
few,TRBJ2-7,TRBD1,TRBV2,TGTGCCAGCAGTACGAGACAGGGGGATTACGAGCAGTACTTC,CASSTRQGDYEQYF
few,TRBJ2-1,-,TRBV4-2,TGTGCCAGCAGCCAAGATCCGGGGGTTGATGAGCAGTTCTTC,CASSQDPGVDEQFF
-,TRBJ1-1,-,TRBV30,TGTGCCTGGAGTGTATGGGGATCGATGAACACTGAAGCTTTCTTT,CAWSVWGSMNTEAFF
many,TRBJ2-1,TRBD2,TRBV29-1,TGCAGCGTTCCTGGGGGACTAGCGGAACTAGTCAATGAGCAGTTCTTC,CSVPGGLAELVNEQFF
few,TRBJ2-1,-,TRBV7-9,TGTGCCAGCAGTTATCCGGGATTAAACTACAATGAGCAGTTCTTC,CASSYPGLNYNEQFF
few,TRBJ2-1,-,TRBV10-3,TGTGCCATCAGTGAAAAGGAGAGCTCCTACAATGAGCAGTTCTTC,CAISEKESSYNEQFF
-,TRBJ2-7,TRBD1,TRBV28,TGTGCCAGCAGCCCTGGGCCGGTGACAGGGTTCTACGAGCAGTACTTC,CASSPGPVTGFYEQYF
-,TRBJ1-2,-,TRBV11-2,TGTGCCAGCAGGGATCAGGGTGCGGACCCTAACTATGGCTACACCTTC,CASRDQGADPNYGYTF